One and the same sample provided the 10 T cell receptor beta chains below, sequenced in a study of identical twins. MiXCR was run by TCRdb on the 5' RACE reads, yielding one entry per CDR3 protein. The sample yields nearly 900,000 distinct CDR3 sequences, 12% seen once. The sample was also linked to a second study, of yellow fever vaccine responses in identical twins.

Input material: PBMCs. The receptors stem from a woman under 30 in good health.

This clonotype was observed a handful of times. V usage is TRBV11-2 and J usage is TRBJ2-5; 7 nucleotides match TRBD1. The CDR3 runs to 16 residues. Germline V gives CDR1 SGHAT, CDR2 FQNNGV. Trimming took 5 bases from V and 4 from J; bases not matched to a gene: 13. The CDR3, as DNA: TGTGCCAGCAGCCCGACTCCGGACAGGCAAGGAGAGACCCAGTACTTC. Protein product: CASSPTPDRQGETQYF.

This clonotype has a handful of counts. The chain is built from TRBV27 and TRBJ2-3; 7 bases fit TRBD1. V gave up 3 bases and J gave up 4 bases; unmatched junction bases: 7. The CDR3 consists of 15 residues. The germline gives CDR1 MNHEY, CDR2 SMNVEV (reference sequence). CDR3 region: CASSLSRGGADTQYF. The CDR3 nucleotides are TGTGCCAGCAGTTTGTCACGAGGGGGCGCAGATACGCAGTATTTT.

V usage is TRBV27 and J usage is TRBJ2-5, with a weak D call TRBD1 (5 bases). The V gene lost 6 bases and the J gene lost 7 bases, with 9 bases spanning the gap. This CDR3 has 11 residues. Germline lookup yields CDR1 MNHEY and CDR2 SMNVEV (reference sequence). The DNA of the CDR3 is TGTGCCAGCAGAGTAGGGGTGACCCAGTACTTC. It translates to CASRVGVTQYF.

This clonotype was seen more than once but under ten times. The V and J genes are TRBV18 and TRBJ2-2; D is possibly TRBD1 (5 bases). This CDR3 has 15 amino acids. With 0 bases removed from V and 3 bases from J, the gap between germline ends came to 8 bases. Germline values: CDR1 KGHSH, CDR2 LQKENI. This CDR3 is CASSPPKGYTGELFF. DNA for the CDR3: TGTGCCAGCTCACCACCGAAGGGGTACACCGGGGAGCTGTTTTTT.

The chain couples TRBV24-1 to TRBJ2-3; D is possibly TRBD2 (6 bases). Deletions cut 1 base from V and 0 bases from J, with 10 bases between. The CDR3 has 16 residues. CDR1 and CDR2 (germline): KGHDR, SFDVKD. CDR3 sequence (DNA): TGTGCCACCAGTGATTTTTTGGCGGGGAGCACAGATACGCAGTATTTT. Its translation: CATSDFLAGSTDTQYF.

This clonotype was counted at least ten times. This chain uses TRBV6-5 with TRBJ1-4, with 9 positions matching TRBD1. The CDR3 runs to 14 residues. The J segment lost 8 bases and the V segment lost 6 bases, leaving 7 bases of the junction unmatched. The germline V gene has CDR1 MNHEY and CDR2 SVGAGI. In DNA form, the CDR3 reads TGTGCCAGCAGCTACGGGACAGGGTCGGAAAAACTGTTTTTT. Its translation is CASSYGTGSEKLFF.

This clonotype has ten or more counts. This sequence joins TRBV6-4 and TRBJ2-7; D is uncertain. This CDR3 is built from 12 residues. Germline loops: CDR1 MRHNA, CDR2 SNTAGT. Deletions cut 6 bases from V and 0 bases from J, with 6 bases between. The DNA for the CDR3 is TGTGCCAGCAGCCTTAGCTCCTACGAGCAGTACGTC. Its translation: CASSLSSYEQYV.

This clonotype was counted a few times. V gene TRBV6-1 combines with J gene TRBJ1-2; a weak D match, TRBD1 (5 bases). The CDR3 runs 12 residues. Per the germline V gene, CDR1 is MNHNS and CDR2 is SASEGT. V gave up 6 bases and J gave up 6 bases, with 11 bases separating them. DNA of the CDR3: TGTGCCAGCAGCCCATCGGGGGATGGCTACACCTTC. Protein sequence: CASSPSGDGYTF.

The chain links TRBV24-1 to TRBJ2-3, with TRBD1 matching 9 bases. This CDR3 contains 13 residues. Trimming cost V 8 bases and J 5 bases; bases outside gene matches: 4. Germline V gives CDR1 KGHDR, CDR2 SFDVKD. The CDR3 bases are TGTGCCACCACCGTGACAGGGGGAGATACGCAGTATTTT. This gives the protein CATTVTGGDTQYF.

This chain joins TRBV7-8 and TRBJ2-3; TRBD1 is a possible D gene (5 bases). The CDR3 has 18 residues. CDR1 and CDR2 from the germline V gene are SGHVS and FQNEAQ. V shed 2 bases and J shed 1 base, with 19 bases lying between them. This CDR3 reads CASSLFGWGGTRTDTQYF. The DNA for the CDR3 is TGTGCCAGCAGCTTATTTGGGTGGGGCGGAACCCGCACAGATACGCAGTATTTT.